Listed below are T cell receptor beta chains from one sample, sequenced in a study of blood T cell repertoires in COVID-19. Assay used: immunoSEQ multiplex PCR; TCRdb lists only in-frame clones, some missing. Of some 450,000 clones detected, roughly 90% appear once; the ten largest clones hold 0.7% to 0.85%. Sequences were obtained from peripheral blood. Receptors were obtained from a young man with COVID-19, enrolled during active disease. The CDR3 runs from the conserved cysteine through the conserved F or W. Each record gives: D gene, clone size, V gene, J gene, CDR3 protein, CDR3 DNA. D genes are given only for firm matches. Not every row has a clone size; where given, it reads once, few, many or a size class.

>TRBD1|.|TRBV4-1|TRBJ2-7
CASSPQPGQGYEQYF
TGCGCCAGCAGCCCGCAACCGGGACAGGGGTACGAGCAGTACTTC
>.|once|TRBV20-1|TRBJ2-5
CSASAAKTQYF
TGCAGTGCTAGTGCCGCGAAGACCCAGTACTTC
>.|.|TRBV7-8|TRBJ1-2
CASSPRGGNYGYTF
TGTGCCAGCAGCCCGCGGGGGGGGAACTATGGCTACACCTTC
>TRBD1|.|TRBV5-4|TRBJ2-4
CASSPDRENIQYF
TGTGCCAGCAGCCCTGACAGGGAGAACATTCAGTACTTC
>.|.|TRBV19|TRBJ1-6
CASSPDKVKYNSPLHF
TGTGCCAGTAGTCCTGACAAGGTGAAATATAATTCACCCCTCCACTTT
>.|.|TRBV18|TRBJ1-1
CASSPGRTEAFF
TGTGCCAGCTCACCAGGGCGTACTGAAGCTTTCTTT
>.|.|TRBV6-5|TRBJ2-5
CASSWGQRAGSQYF
TGTGCCAGCAGTTGGGGACAAAGGGCAGGAAGCCAGTACTTC
>.|.|TRBV3-1/TRBV3-2|TRBJ1-6
CASSRPGKSPLHF
TGTGCCAGCAGCCGCCCAGGGAAATCACCCCTCCACTTT
>TRBD1|.|TRBV12-3/TRBV12-4|TRBJ2-1
CASSRDRGNEQFF
TGTGCCAGCAGCCGGGACAGGGGAAATGAGCAGTTCTTC
>.|.|TRBV7-9|TRBJ1-2
CASSLALDPGYTF
TGTGCCAGCAGCTTAGCGCTAGACCCAGGCTACACCTTC
>TRBD1|.|TRBV5-1|TRBJ2-7
CASSPRDRGSYEQYF
TGCGCCAGCAGTCCCCGGGACAGGGGCTCCTACGAGCAGTACTTC
>TRBD1|.|TRBV4-1|TRBJ1-2
CASSQDQGGYGYTF
TGCGCCAGCAGCCAAGATCAGGGGGGATATGGCTACACCTTC
>.|.|TRBV6-6|TRBJ2-2
CASSYASDTGELFF
TGTGCCAGCAGTTACGCTAGCGACACCGGGGAGCTGTTTTTT
>.|.|TRBV28|TRBJ1-2
CASSQQAVGGYTF
TGTGCCAGCAGTCAACAGGCGGTAGGTGGCTACACCTTC
>TRBD1|.|TRBV6-5|TRBJ2-7
CAIKGTVHEQYF
TGTGCCATCAAGGGGACAGTCCACGAGCAGTACTTC
>TRBD2|.|TRBV3-1/TRBV3-2|TRBJ2-2
CASSVRRTSGQIRELFF
TGTGCCAGCAGCGTAAGACGGACTAGCGGACAGATCAGGGAGCTGTTTTTT
>TRBD1|.|TRBV2|TRBJ1-5
CASSDRTGRGQPQHF
TGTGCCAGCAGTGATCGGACAGGGAGAGGTCAGCCCCAGCATTTT
>.|.|TRBV7-9|TRBJ2-2
CASSLISGDNTGELFF
TGTGCCAGCAGCTTAATATCGGGGGACAACACCGGGGAGCTGTTTTTT
>.|.|TRBV2|TRBJ1-4
CASSAFPGPRGGEKLFF
TGTGCCAGCAGCGCATTCCCGGGACCCAGAGGGGGTGAAAAACTGTTTTTT
>.|once|TRBV3-1/TRBV3-2|TRBJ1-1
CASSQEGGDSEAFF
TGTGCCAGCAGCCAAGAGGGGGGGGACTCTGAAGCTTTCTTT
>.|.|TRBV30|TRBJ2-5
CAWSVVVETQYF
TGTGCCTGGAGTGTTGTCGTGGAGACCCAGTACTTC
>.|once|TRBV30|TRBJ1-1
CAWSVQGGMNTEAFF
TGTGCCTGGAGTGTACAAGGGGGTATGAACACTGAAGCTTTCTTT
>TRBD2|.|TRBV4-1|TRBJ2-7
CASSQVMAGGGDEQYF
TGCGCCAGCAGCCAAGTGATGGCGGGAGGGGGCGACGAGCAGTACTTC
>.|.|TRBV11-1|TRBJ2-7
CASSRPGEQYF
TGTGCCAGCAGCCGCCCAGGCGAGCAGTACTTC
>TRBD1|.|TRBV6-5|TRBJ1-2
CASSYSGTGDYGYTF
TGTGCCAGCAGTTACTCTGGGACAGGGGACTATGGCTACACCTTC
>.|.|TRBV5-4|TRBJ2-2
CASSSTPGHTGELFF
TGTGCCAGCAGTTCAACCCCAGGGCACACCGGGGAGCTGTTTTTT
>TRBD2|.|TRBV6-5|TRBJ2-7
CASKTLAGGLYEQYF
TGTGCCAGCAAGACACTAGCGGGAGGGCTGTACGAGCAGTACTTC
>TRBD1|.|TRBV5-6|TRBJ2-1
CASSLKTSGTGSYDEQFF
TGTGCCAGCAGCCTGAAAACGTCCGGGACAGGGTCATACGATGAGCAGTTCTTC
>.|.|TRBV2|TRBJ2-5
CASTTYPTGETQYF
TGTGCCAGCACCACCTACCCCACGGGGGAGACCCAGTACTTC
>TRBD1|once|TRBV5-6|TRBJ1-1
CASRGQGKKSFF
TGTGCCAGCAGGGGACAGGGGAAGAAGTCTTTCTTT
>TRBD2|.|TRBV7-9|TRBJ2-3
CASSLTTSGSTDTQYF
TGTGCCAGCAGCTTAACGACTAGCGGGAGCACAGATACGCAGTATTTT
>TRBD1|once|TRBV19|TRBJ1-2
CASSHDRGNYGYTF
TGTGCCAGTAGTCACGACAGGGGTAACTATGGCTACACCTTC
>TRBD1|.|TRBV5-1|TRBJ2-3
CASSPGTVTDTQYF
TGCGCCAGCAGCCCCGGGACAGTCACAGATACGCAGTATTTT
>.|once|TRBV10-3|TRBJ1-2
CALGEEGSYGYTF
TGTGCCTTAGGGGAGGAGGGGAGCTATGGCTACACCTTC
>TRBD1|.|TRBV7-9|TRBJ1-2
CASSLGGQGSYGYTF
TGTGCCAGCAGCTTAGGTGGACAGGGGAGCTATGGCTACACCTTC
>TRBD2|once|TRBV24-1|TRBJ2-1
CATTGTSGSGEQFF
TGTGCCACCACCGGGACTAGCGGGAGTGGTGAGCAGTTCTTC
>TRBD2|.|TRBV7-9|TRBJ2-3
CASSLVGTSPTDTQYF
TGTGCCAGCAGCTTAGTGGGGACTAGTCCCACAGATACGCAGTATTTT
>.|.|TRBV20-1|TRBJ2-1
CSASGQASYNEQFF
TGCAGTGCTAGTGGTCAGGCCTCCTACAATGAGCAGTTCTTC
>.|.|TRBV24-1|TRBJ2-3
CATSDRRREDTQYF
TGTGCCACCAGTGATCGGAGGAGGGAAGATACGCAGTATTTT
>.|.|TRBV3-1/TRBV3-2|TRBJ1-6
CASSQGSSYNSPLHF
TGTGCCAGCAGCCAAGGGAGCTCCTATAATTCACCCCTCCACTTT
>TRBD2|.|TRBV14|TRBJ2-7
CASSQAGGGSYEQYF
TGTGCCAGCAGCCAAGCTGGCGGGGGTTCCTACGAGCAGTACTTC
>.|.|TRBV6-1|TRBJ2-7
CASSDRAQRPYEQYF
TGTGCCAGCAGTGACCGAGCACAGAGACCATACGAGCAGTACTTC
>.|.|TRBV19|TRBJ2-7
CASKIGGGPLYEQYF
TGTGCCAGTAAAATTGGCGGGGGCCCTCTCTACGAGCAGTACTTC
>TRBD1|once|TRBV24-1|TRBJ2-5
CATSDPGTGGEETQYF
TGTGCCACCAGTGACCCCGGGACAGGCGGTGAAGAGACCCAGTACTTC
>.|.|TRBV7-2|TRBJ2-7
CASSEPGQTSSYEQYF
TGTGCCAGCAGCGAACCGGGACAAACGAGCTCCTACGAGCAGTACTTC